Presented here are 29 T cell receptor beta chains from one specimen sequenced in a study of T cells in Graves' hyperthyroidism and ophthalmopathy. Amplification of TCR beta CDR3 regions was performed using RNA transcripts as template. HTBI primers were employed in a first-round RT-PCR of the TCR CDR3. One entry per CDR3 protein, called by TCRdb with MiXCR from the multiplex PCR reads. The sample has around 600,000 distinct CDR3 sequences, more than 12% seen once. The sample was blood. These receptors originate from a woman aged 45 to 65 with Graves' ophthalmopathy.

This clonotype was recorded at least ten times. This sequence joins TRBV28 and TRBJ1-1; perhaps TRBD1 as D (6 bases). V lost 2 bases and J lost 0, with 13 bases in between. The CDR3 is 16 residues long. The germline gives CDR1 MDHEN, CDR2 SYDVKM. CDR3 sequence (DNA): TGTGCCAGCAGTTTACTAGACAGGTACATGAACACTGAAGCTTTCTTT. Translated, it gives CASSLLDRYMNTEAFF. Complete variable domain (other parts from reference TRBV28 and TRBJ1-1): DVKVTQSSRYLVKRTGEKVFLECVQDMDHENMFWYRQDPGLGLRLIYFSYDVKMKEKGDIPEGYSVSREKKERFSLILESASTNQTSMYLCASSLLDRYMNTEAFFGQGTRLTVV.

This chain links TRBV10-3 with TRBJ2-1; weak D call: TRBD2 (5 bases). Looked up from germline, CDR1 is ENHRY and CDR2 is SYGVKD. V was shortened by 5 bases and J by 8 bases, with 16 bases between the two germline ends. The CDR3 covers 14 residues. The CDR3 DNA is TGTGCCATCAGTAACCTGGGTGCGGGCGATGAGCAGTTCTTC. This encodes CAISNLGAGDEQFF.

With respect to this clonotype: A much bigger clone sits one base away, suggesting this may be a read error. This chain uses TRBV27 with TRBJ1-1, with TRBD1 matching over 11 bases. There are 16 residues in the CDR3. Germline V gene data show CDR1 as MNHEY and CDR2 as SMNVEV (reference sequence). The CDR3 is CANSSWTGGTNTEAFF. DNA for the CDR3: TGTGCCAACAGTTCCTGGACAGGGGGCACCAACACTGAAGCTTTCTTT.

This clonotype was seen more than once but under ten times. The CDR3 DNA reads as TGCAGTGCTAGAGATCCACGACAGGTTCAGTACGAGCAGTACTTC. Encoded protein: CSARDPRQVQYEQYF. The chain has TRBV20-1 and TRBJ2-7; D might be TRBD1 (6 bases). The V end was cut by 0 bases, the J end by 4 bases, with 16 bases between. CDR1 and CDR2 from the germline V gene are DFQATT and SNEGSKA (reference sequence). The CDR3 consists of 15 residues.

This clonotype occurred many times. The chain joins TRBV18 to TRBJ1-5; TRBD1 agrees at 8 bases. The CDR3 spans 14 residues. Germline V gives CDR1 KGHSH, CDR2 LQKENI. The J segment lost 5 bases and the V segment lost 5 bases, leaving 5 bases of the junction unmatched. This CDR3 reads CASSTGGRDQPQHF. The CDR3 region has the DNA TGTGCCAGCTCAACAGGGGGTCGGGATCAGCCCCAGCATTTT.

This clonotype was found many times. V and J are TRBV27 and TRBJ2-1; 7 bases are shared with TRBD1. V dropped 2 bases and J dropped 9; count of bases not matched to a gene: 10. The germline V gene encodes CDR1 MNHEY and CDR2 SMNVEV (reference sequence). CDR3 size: 15 residues. For the CDR3, the DNA is TGTGCCAGCAGTTTACAGGGACAGAGGCTTGGTGAGCAGTTCTTC. Translating it yields CASSLQGQRLGEQFF.

This clonotype was observed a few times. The chain couples TRBV10-3 to TRBJ2-7; 9 nucleotides agree with TRBD2. CDR1 ENHRY and CDR2 SYGVKD come from the germline V gene. V was pared by 2 bases and J by 0 bases, with 5 bases of the junction left unmatched. CDR3 length equals 16 residues. The CDR3 coding sequence is TGTGCCATCAGTGAGCCCAGCGGGAGGAACTCCTACGAGCAGTACTTC. Translated: CAISEPSGRNSYEQYF.

This chain uses TRBV5-4 with TRBJ2-3; 8 bases are a match to TRBD2. Germline V gives CDR1 SGHNT, CDR2 YYREEE (reference sequence). The CDR3 contains 16 residues. J lost 1 base, V lost 6 bases, and 10 bases had no gene match. The CDR3 loop reads CASTIKREKGTDTQYF. The CDR3 DNA sequence: TGTGCCAGCACCATCAAGCGGGAGAAGGGCACAGATACGCAGTATTTT. The complete variable domain, with remaining parts taken from reference TRBV5-4 and TRBJ2-3, reads ETGVTQSPTHLIKTRGQQVTLRCSSQSGHNTVSWYQQALGQGPQFIFQYYREEENGRGNFPPRFSGLQFPNYSSELNVNALELDDSALYLCASTIKREKGTDTQYFGPGTRLTVL.

This clonotype was observed at least ten times. This chain joins TRBV28 and TRBJ2-7, with D perhaps given as TRBD1 or TRBD2 (6 bases each). In germline, CDR1 is MDHEN, CDR2 SYDVKM. The V gene lost 6 bases and the J gene lost 3 bases, with 15 bases spanning the gap. This CDR3 is built from 14 residues. CDR3 protein: CASREGDACYEQYF. Written as DNA, the CDR3 is TGTGCCAGCAGGGAGGGGGACGCGTGCTACGAGCAGTACTTC.

This clonotype was seen ten or more times. The genes are TRBV7-9 and TRBJ2-1, with D maybe TRBD1 (6 bases). The V end was cut by 1 base, the J end by 3 bases, with 10 bases between. The CDR3 sequence is 15 residues long. Per the germline V gene, CDR1 is SEHNR and CDR2 is FQNEAQ (reference sequence). CDR3 sequence (DNA): TGTGCCAGCAGCTTAGATCAGGGGATCTACAATGAGCAGTTCTTC. This gives the protein CASSLDQGIYNEQFF.

This chain connects TRBV5-1 to TRBJ2-2; D unclear. CDR1 is SGHRS and CDR2 is YFSETQ in the germline V gene. The CDR3 spans 15 residues. The V end was cut by 4 bases, the J end by 3 bases, with 13 bases between. CDR3 loop: CASSGNLAYTGELFF. CDR3 bases: TGCGCCAGCAGCGGCAACCTTGCGTACACCGGGGAGCTGTTTTTT.

This clonotype was seen only a few times. The chain recombines TRBV15 with TRBJ1-3; no clear D. The CDR3 extends over 13 amino acids. V was trimmed by 5 bases and J by 2 bases, leaving 7 bases between them. CDR1 and CDR2 from the germline V gene are LNHNV and YYDKDF (reference sequence). CDR3 nucleotides: TGTGCCACCAGCCAGAGGGCTGGAAACACCATATATTTT. This translates into CATSQRAGNTIYF.

The chain employs TRBV4-3 and TRBJ2-1; no clear D. From germline, CDR1 is LGHNA and CDR2 YSLEER. The V end lost 0 bases, the J end lost 2 bases, and 5 bases lay between the germline ends. The CDR3 totals 14 residues. CDR3 nucleotides: TGCGCCAGCAGCCAAGATTCGGCCTACAATGAGCAGTTCTTC. This encodes CASSQDSAYNEQFF.

The sample holds many counts of this clonotype. The CDR3 DNA follows: TGTGCCTATACTGAAAGCAATCAGCCCCAGCATTTT. Translation: CAYTESNQPQHF. The chain recombines TRBV30 with TRBJ1-5; D remains ambiguous. The CDR3 covers 12 residues. Germline loops: CDR1 GTSNPN, CDR2 SVGIG (reference sequence). V gave up 7 bases and J gave up 1 base, with 8 bases separating them.

This clonotype has ten or more counts. The chain carries TRBV27 and TRBJ1-1, with D possibly matching TRBD1 (5 bases). The CDR3 consists of 13 residues. The germline gives CDR1 MNHEY, CDR2 SMNVEV (reference sequence). Trimming cost V 3 bases and J 4 bases, with 9 bases left between them. The CDR3 nucleotides read TGTGCCAGCAGTTTTGGGACGGGCACTGAAGCTTTCTTT. This gives the protein CASSFGTGTEAFF.

V usage is TRBV27 and J usage is TRBJ2-7, with 8 bases fitting TRBD1. Per germline, CDR1 MNHEY and CDR2 SMNVEV (reference sequence). This CDR3 is built from 14 residues. Unmatched junction bases numbered 8, after V lost 7 bases and J lost 3 bases. This CDR3 reads CASTTRDRIYEQYF. The CDR3 DNA follows: TGTGCCAGCACCACCCGGGACAGGATCTACGAGCAGTACTTC.

This clonotype was observed a handful of times. This chain connects TRBV27 to TRBJ2-5, with 10 nucleotides matching TRBD2. CDR3 size: 14 residues. Germline V gene lookup returns CDR1 MNHEY and CDR2 SMNVEV (reference sequence). Unmatched junction bases numbered 6, after V lost 6 bases and J lost 5 bases. CDR3 sequence (DNA): TGTGCCAGCAGGGCTAGCGGGAGCTGGGAGACCCAGTACTTC. It encodes CASRASGSWETQYF.

This clonotype was recorded many times. The rearrangement uses TRBV28 and TRBJ2-3; TRBD1 matches at 7 bases. Unmatched junction bases numbered 8, after V lost 6 bases and J lost 5 bases. The length of the CDR3 is 14 residues. CDR1 is MDHEN and CDR2 is SYDVKM in the germline V gene. The CDR3 DNA reads TGTGCCAGCAGACTAGGGGGCGTTGAAGATACGCAGTATTTT. Amino acids: CASRLGGVEDTQYF.

This clonotype was seen more than once but under ten times. This rearrangement joins TRBV19 to TRBJ2-7; D possibly corresponds to TRBD2 (5 bases). CDR1 and CDR2 (germline): LNHDA, SQIVND (reference sequence). The CDR3 has 15 residues. V lost 5 bases and J 4 bases, leaving 18 bases between the germline ends. The CDR3 DNA sequence: TGTGCCAGTAGTTCATCAGTTCTTGGGGAGTACGAGCAGTACTTC. This gives the protein CASSSSVLGEYEQYF.

This clonotype was counted many times. The chain combines TRBV7-2 with TRBJ1-2; a weak D match, TRBD1 (5 bases). Germline V gene data show CDR1 as SGHTA and CDR2 as FQGNSA. V lost 5 bases to trimming and J lost 4 bases, with 20 bases between them. The CDR3 has 16 amino acids. CDR3 DNA: TGTGCCAGCAGCCCATCCGGCATGAGGGACGTCTATGGCTACACCTTC. Protein: CASSPSGMRDVYGYTF.

This clonotype was observed many times. The chain has TRBV28 and TRBJ1-6; TRBD1 is a possible D gene (6 bases). Trimming took off 2 bases at V and 2 bases at J, with 10 bases between the two ends. The CDR3 consists of 16 residues. Germline lookup yields CDR1 MDHEN and CDR2 SYDVKM. The CDR3 DNA sequence: TGTGCCAGCAGTTTAAAGGGGGGACCCTATAATTCACCCCTCCACTTT. Encoded protein: CASSLKGGPYNSPLHF.

This clonotype was seen ten or more times. The V call is TRBV28, the J call TRBJ2-7; possible D gene TRBD2, 6 bases. This CDR3 region has 16 residues. Trimming took off 3 bases at V and 3 bases at J, with 18 bases between the two ends. Germline values: CDR1 MDHEN, CDR2 SYDVKM. In nucleotides, the CDR3 is TGTGCCAGCAGTTTTCCTCGGCTAGCGAGACACTACGAGCAGTACTTC. Its translation is CASSFPRLARHYEQYF.

In its sample, this clonotype was seen a few times. The J gene is TRBJ2-5, the V gene TRBV20-1; TRBD2 matches at 11 bases. CDR1 and CDR2 (germline): DFQATT, SNEGSKA (reference sequence). Germline trimming cut 3 bases from V and 2 bases from J; bases unmatched to any gene: 8. The CDR3 runs 16 residues. The CDR3 region is CSASPLAGGHQETQYF. The CDR3 DNA follows: TGCAGTGCTAGCCCGCTAGCGGGAGGCCATCAAGAGACCCAGTACTTC.

J is TRBJ2-3 and V is TRBV7-9; 11 bases match TRBD2. The V gene's germline CDR1 is SEHNR and CDR2 FQNEAQ (reference sequence). The CDR3 length is 18 residues. V lost 0 bases to trimming and J lost 2 bases; unmatched junction nucleotides: 7. This CDR3 reads CASSLAGVAGGPTDTQYF. CDR3 coding DNA: TGTGCCAGCAGCTTAGCTGGGGTAGCGGGAGGGCCCACAGATACGCAGTATTTT.

The table lists this clonotype with many counts. This chain joins TRBV15 and TRBJ1-5; D is unclear. Trimming took 1 base from V and 7 from J, leaving 11 bases between them. The CDR3 is 14 amino acids. The V gene's germline CDR1 is LNHNV and CDR2 YYDKDF (reference sequence). The CDR3 DNA sequence: TGTGCCACCAGCAGAGTGGAAGCGGCACAGCCCCAGCATTTT. It specifies CATSRVEAAQPQHF. The whole variable domain, filled in from reference TRBV15 and TRBJ1-5, reads DAMVIQNPRYQVTQFGKPVTLSCSQTLNHNVMYWYQQKSSQAPKLLFHYYDKDFNNEADTPDNFQSRRPNTSFCFLDIRSPGLGDTAMYLCATSRVEAAQPQHFGDGTRLSIL.

This clonotype came up many times. This chain joins TRBV20-1 and TRBJ2-3; 7 nucleotides align to TRBD2. The germline V gene has CDR1 DFQATT and CDR2 SNEGSKA (reference sequence). The CDR3 is 16 residues long. Trimming at V came to 3 bases and at J to 2 bases, leaving 11 bases not matched to a gene. The DNA of the CDR3 is TGCAGTGCTAGCCCCTCGGGAGCGGGATACACAGATACGCAGTATTTT. Protein product: CSASPSGAGYTDTQYF.

This clonotype was found many times. The genes are TRBV28 and TRBJ2-4, with 7 bases matching TRBD1. The CDR3 spans 22 residues. CDR1 and CDR2 (germline): MDHEN, SYDVKM. J lost 0 bases, V lost 4 bases, and 24 bases had no gene match. CDR3 bases: TGTGCCAGCAGTTCTCTAACTCCTACCGGGACAGCGCGCTCCGGAGCCAAAAACATTCAGTACTTC. Protein sequence: CASSSLTPTGTARSGAKNIQYF.

This clonotype showed up just a few times. The chain has TRBV9 and TRBJ2-3; 8 bases are shared with TRBD2. V gave up 6 bases and J gave up 1 base; unmatched junction bases: 16. CDR1 SGDLS and CDR2 YYNGEE come from the germline V gene. The CDR3 loop spans 18 amino acids. The CDR3 region has the DNA TGTGCCAGCACCCAAGCCAGCGGGAGTTCATTTCGCACAGATACGCAGTATTTT. Residues: CASTQASGSSFRTDTQYF.

V gene TRBV19 combines with J gene TRBJ1-5; D unclear. V was pared by 3 bases and J by 5 bases, with 11 bases between. CDR3 size: 14 residues. Germline lookup yields CDR1 LNHDA and CDR2 SQIVND (reference sequence). This CDR3 reads CASSIYRWDQPQHF. CDR3 DNA sequence: TGTGCCAGTAGTATTTACAGATGGGATCAGCCCCAGCATTTT.